The rows below give T cell receptor beta chains drawn from one sample of a study of T cells after yellow fever vaccination. MiXCR was run by TCRdb on the 5' RACE reads, yielding one entry per CDR3 protein. The sample holds under 200,000 distinct CDR3 sequences, 6.5% to 8.5% seen once. Sample: CD4+ T cells sorted from PBMCs, taken roughly 5 days after the first yellow fever vaccination. The source of these receptors is a man aged 18 to 35 who received the YFV17D yellow fever vaccine. Both conserved end residues are part of each CDR3. D genes are given only for firm matches. Expanded clones are given a class, and other clones once, few, many or no size at all.

many	TRBV4-3	NA	14	TRBJ1-1	TGCGCCAGCAGCCAACAACAGGGTTACACTGAAGCTTTCTTT	CASSQQQGYTEAFF
many	TRBV4-3	TRBD2	16	TRBJ2-5	TGCGCCAGCAGCCAAGAGGCACTAGCGGGGCGTGGGGCCCAGTACTTC	CASSQEALAGRGAQYF
many	TRBV5-1	TRBD1	15	TRBJ1-5	TGCGCCAGCAGCCGAACAGGGGCCCCCAATCAGCCCCAGCATTTT	CASSRTGAPNQPQHF
few	TRBV20-1	TRBD1	14	TRBJ1-5	TGCAGTGCTAGAGAGGGGACAGCAAATCAGCCCCAGCATTTT	CSAREGTANQPQHF
NA	TRBV5-5	NA	15	TRBJ2-1	TGTGCCAGCAGCAACCAGCTGGCGGGGTACAATGAGCAGTTCTTC	CASSNQLAGYNEQFF
few	TRBV7-2	TRBD1	13	TRBJ1-2	TGTGCCAGCAGCTTAAGGACAGGGGGCGGCTACACCTTC	CASSLRTGGGYTF
many	TRBV29-1	TRBD1	13	TRBJ1-2	TGCAGCGTTTGGGACAGGACTAACTATGGCTACACCTTC	CSVWDRTNYGYTF
few	TRBV10-3	TRBD1	15	TRBJ2-2	TGTGCCATCAGGTCGACAGGGGGCAACACCGGGGAGCTGTTTTTT	CAIRSTGGNTGELFF
many	TRBV7-7	NA	14	TRBJ2-5	TGTGCCAGCAGCCCCCGGGCTGGGCATGGGACCCAGTACTTC	CASSPRAGHGTQYF
many	TRBV20-1	TRBD2	12	TRBJ2-1	TGCAGTCTCCTAACTAGCGGTGATGAGCAGTTCTTC	CSLLTSGDEQFF
many	TRBV4-2	NA	16	TRBJ1-2	TGTGCCAGCAGCCAAGATCCGGGATTCGCGATAGGTGGCTACACCTTC	CASSQDPGFAIGGYTF
NA	TRBV7-4	NA	21	TRBJ1-5	TGTGCCAGCAGCTTCCAGGTGGCCGTATGGGGTGGACCGTATAGCAATCAGCCCCAGCATTTT	CASSFQVAVWGGPYSNQPQHF
many	TRBV4-2	TRBD1	17	TRBJ2-7	TGTGCCAGCAGCCAAGTGTCGGGACAGGGAGGAACCTACGAGCAGTACTTC	CASSQVSGQGGTYEQYF
many	TRBV20-1	NA	16	TRBJ2-5	TGCAGTGCTAGAGATTCCCCACCCCGGACAAAAGAGACCCAGTACTTC	CSARDSPPRTKETQYF
many	TRBV7-2	NA	12	TRBJ1-5	TGTGCCAGCAGCCGTCCAAATCAGCCCCAGCATTTT	CASSRPNQPQHF
many	TRBV25-1	TRBD1	14	TRBJ2-5	TGTGCCAGCAGTAGGGGACAGGCCCAAGAGACCCAGTACTTC	CASSRGQAQETQYF
NA	TRBV15	NA	15	TRBJ1-6	TGTGCCACCAGCAGACCGACAGGAGGACATTCACCCCTCCACTTT	CATSRPTGGHSPLHF
NA	TRBV4-1	TRBD2	18	TRBJ2-2	TGCGCCAGCAGCCAAGACGGCGCGGGGGGATTAAAGACCGGGGAGCTGTTTTTT	CASSQDGAGGLKTGELFF
NA	TRBV18	NA	13	TRBJ2-7	TGTGCCAGCCCCCTAAGGGACAACTACGAGCAGTACTTC	CASPLRDNYEQYF
NA	TRBV28	NA	16	TRBJ2-3	TGTGCCAGCAGTCCCTCACGGGGTAGCGAGGCAGATACGCAGTATTTT	CASSPSRGSEADTQYF
many	TRBV6-1	TRBD2	13	TRBJ2-1	TGTGCCAGCAAGCCGGGGGGGTGGAATGAGCAGTTCTTC	CASKPGGWNEQFF
NA	TRBV12-5	NA	14	TRBJ2-2	TGTGCTAGTGGCCTCAGGGAGAACACCGGGGAGCTGTTTTTT	CASGLRENTGELFF
many	TRBV7-8	NA	17	TRBJ1-6	TGTGCCAGCAGCTTACTGGCAAAGGGGACTGCTATTTCACCCCTCCACTTT	CASSLLAKGTAISPLHF
NA	TRBV7-2	NA	12	TRBJ2-7	TGTGCCAGCAGCCCCGCCCCTCTCGAGCAGTACTTC	CASSPAPLEQYF
few	TRBV29-1	TRBD2	13	TRBJ2-5	TGCAGCCATGTGGGCGGGGGGGAAGAGACCCAGTACTTC	CSHVGGGEETQYF
NA	TRBV7-2	TRBD2	14	TRBJ2-5	TGTGCCAGCCGAAGCGGGGTCATGGGAGAGACCCAGTACTTC	CASRSGVMGETQYF
many	TRBV15	NA	14	TRBJ2-7	TGTGCCACCAGGCCGGGCCTACTAGGACAAGAGCAGTACTTC	CATRPGLLGQEQYF
many	TRBV19	NA	15	TRBJ2-1	TGTGCCAGTAGTGTGCAGTCGCGTTCGGACAATGAGCAGTTCTTC	CASSVQSRSDNEQFF
few	TRBV5-5	NA	14	TRBJ2-7	TGTGCCAGCAGCTCCCTTGTGGGCGACTACGAGCAGTACTTC	CASSSLVGDYEQYF
many	TRBV7-6	NA	11	TRBJ1-2	TGTGCCAGCAGCTTAGACCGGGTCCTCACCTTC	CASSLDRVLTF
many	TRBV15	NA	14	TRBJ2-5	TGTGCCACCAGCAGAGCCTCGGGGCGGGAGACCCAGTACTTC	CATSRASGRETQYF
NA	TRBV11-2	TRBD2	15	TRBJ2-5	TGTGCCAGCACCGAGCCCGGGACTATTCTTAGGACCCAGTACTTC	CASTEPGTILRTQYF
many	TRBV7-2	TRBD1	13	TRBJ2-1	TGTGCCAGCAGCCGACAGGGGTCGGATGAGCAGTTCTTC	CASSRQGSDEQFF
many	TRBV9	TRBD2	16	TRBJ2-1	TGTGCCAGCAGCCCCCCGGGACTAGGGGCATCCAATGAGCAGTTCTTC	CASSPPGLGASNEQFF
many	TRBV23-1	TRBD1	18	TRBJ2-3	TGCGCCAGCAGTCAATCGGGGGACAGGGTGGGTAGCACAGATACGCAGTATTTT	CASSQSGDRVGSTDTQYF
many	TRBV7-2	NA	15	TRBJ2-5	TGTGCCAGCAGCTTAGATCAGGGGATGGTGGAGACCCAGTACTTC	CASSLDQGMVETQYF
many	TRBV9	TRBD2	15	TRBJ2-5	TGTGCCAGCAACCGACTAGCGGGGACCCAAGAGACCCAGTACTTC	CASNRLAGTQETQYF
many	TRBV2	NA	14	TRBJ2-7	TGTGCCAGCAGTGACAGGGTAGGGAACCACGAGCAGTACTTC	CASSDRVGNHEQYF
many	TRBV4-3	NA	16	TRBJ2-5	TGCGCCAGCAGTGGCAAGATCAGCCCGCTCCAAGAGACCCAGTACTTC	CASSGKISPLQETQYF
NA	TRBV4-2	TRBD2	16	TRBJ2-3	TGTGCCAGCAGCCAAGATAAGACTAGCGGAGGAGATACGCAGTATTTT	CASSQDKTSGGDTQYF
NA	TRBV5-1	TRBD1	15	TRBJ2-1	TGCGCCAGCAGCCCCCCCCGGGCAGGGGGCAATGAGCAGTTCTTC	CASSPPRAGGNEQFF
many	TRBV24-1	TRBD1	13	TRBJ2-3	TGTGCCACCGAGGGACAGGGAACGGATACGCAGTATTTT	CATEGQGTDTQYF
many	TRBV20-1	NA	13	TRBJ1-1	TGCAGTGCTCGCTTTATCAGGACCGCTGAAGCTTTCTTT	CSARFIRTAEAFF
few	TRBV5-1	NA	14	TRBJ2-2	TGCGCCAGCAGCTTGGGTCGGCCCGGGGGGGAGCTGTTTTTT	CASSLGRPGGELFF
few	TRBV4-2	NA	16	TRBJ2-3	TGTGCCAGCAGCCCAATTTCTCTCACGGACAAAGATACGCAGTATTTT	CASSPISLTDKDTQYF
few	TRBV12-3/TRBV12-4	NA	13	TRBJ1-2	TGTGCCAGCACCCTCCAGACAGGATCCGGCTACACCTTC	CASTLQTGSGYTF
NA	TRBV6-1	NA	12	TRBJ1-5	TGTGCCAGCAGTGATCTAGGTCAGCCCCAGCATTTT	CASSDLGQPQHF
many	TRBV5-1	NA	15	TRBJ1-1	TGCGCCAGCAGCCGAGGGGGGGGCGAGGACACTGAAGCTTTCTTT	CASSRGGGEDTEAFF
many	TRBV11-2	NA	15	TRBJ1-2	TGTGCCAGCAGCCGACAGGCGCTCGCGGGGCTCGGCTACACCTTC	CASSRQALAGLGYTF
many	TRBV11-2	NA	15	TRBJ2-5	TGTGCCAGCAGCTTTGGTCTGGTAGCCCGAGAGACCCAGTACTTC	CASSFGLVARETQYF
NA	TRBV25-1	NA	13	TRBJ2-3	TGTGCCAGCAGTGAAATTAGCACAGATACGCAGTATTTT	CASSEISTDTQYF